This is a list of T cell receptor beta chains from one sample in a study of OX40 agonist ivuxolimab in advanced cancers. Some clones are missing from TCRdb's copy, which holds only in-frame ones; the method was immunoSEQ multiplex PCR. The data contain around 100,000 clones, 85% to 95% of them singletons. The sequences come from CD4+ or CD8+ T cells sorted from blood, collected in a trial of the OX40 agonist ivuxolimab. These receptors all stem from an adult with an advanced solid tumor such as melanoma, head and neck, liver or kidney cancer. Each CDR3 is given with its conserved first and last residue. A D gene is named only where the DNA matches it firmly. Part of the rows lack a size; the others show once, few, many or a class for expanded clones.

cdr3_nt cdr3_aa d_call j_call clone_size cdr3_length v_call
TGTGCCAGCAGCGTTGTAGGGTCCTACGAGCAGTACTTC CASSVVGSYEQYF - TRBJ2-7 - 13 TRBV7-2
TGTGCCTGGAGTGCGGGACAGGGACTAAGCGCAGATACGCAGTATTTT CAWSAGQGLSADTQYF TRBD1 TRBJ2-3 many 16 TRBV30
TGTGCCAGCAGCCACGGACTGAATGAAAAACTGTTTTTT CASSHGLNEKLFF - TRBJ1-4 once 13 TRBV11-2
TGTGCCAGCAGTTTAGGCAGGACTGGAAATGAGCAGTTCTTC CASSLGRTGNEQFF - TRBJ2-1 - 14 TRBV28
TGTGCCACTAATGACAGGGGGGAAAGCAATCAGCCCCAGCATTTT CATNDRGESNQPQHF TRBD1 TRBJ1-5 few 15 TRBV19
TGTGCCACCGAACCGGGGAAGGAGTGGGGCACTGAAGCTTTCTTT CATEPGKEWGTEAFF - TRBJ1-1 - 15 TRBV19
TGCGCCAGCAGCTGGACTACAGGGGGCGCGTTTATGAACACTGAAGCTTTCTTT CASSWTTGGAFMNTEAFF TRBD1 TRBJ1-1 - 18 TRBV5-1
TGTGCCAGCAGTTCCCCCGGGACTAGCTTTCTCGCCGGGGAGCTGTTTTTT CASSSPGTSFLAGELFF TRBD2 TRBJ2-2 - 17 TRBV27
TGCGCCAGCAAAAGCGGACCGAACACCGGGGAGCTGTTTTTT CASKSGPNTGELFF - TRBJ2-2 - 14 TRBV10-2
TGTGCCAGCAGCTCCCGGGACAGGGGCACTGAAGCTTTCTTT CASSSRDRGTEAFF TRBD1 TRBJ1-1 - 14 TRBV7-9
TGTGCCAGCTCACCAGGTAGAGGGGGAAACACAGATACGCAGTATTTT CASSPGRGGNTDTQYF - TRBJ2-3 - 16 TRBV18
TGTGCCAGCAGTTCCGGGACAGGCTCGGGAGATACGCAGTATTTT CASSSGTGSGDTQYF TRBD1 TRBJ2-3 few 15 TRBV5-6
TGTGCCAGCAGTTTTAGCAGGAGCCAGGGCTGGTCCTACGAGCAGTACTTC CASSFSRSQGWSYEQYF - TRBJ2-7 - 17 TRBV27
TGTGCCAGCAGCTTAATGGGTAGCGGGACTGGGGAGACCCAGTACTTC CASSLMGSGTGETQYF TRBD2 TRBJ2-5 - 16 TRBV7-2
TGCAGCGTTTTTTCAGACTACAATGAGCAGTTCTTC CSVFSDYNEQFF - TRBJ2-1 - 12 TRBV29-1
TGTGCCAGCAGTTACACTGGGACAGCCGACTACGAGCAGTACTTC CASSYTGTADYEQYF TRBD1 TRBJ2-7 once 15 TRBV6-5
TGTGCCAGCAGGGAGCGGTCTAGCACAGATACGCAGTATTTT CASRERSSTDTQYF - TRBJ2-3 - 14 TRBV2
TGCGCCAGCAGCTTTACAGTAGCCAAAAACATTCAGTACTTC CASSFTVAKNIQYF - TRBJ2-4 once 14 TRBV5-1
TGTGCCAGCAGGAGACTAGCGGGAGTAGAGACCCAGTACTTC CASRRLAGVETQYF TRBD2 TRBJ2-5 - 14 TRBV27
TGTGCCAGCAGCTTCAGTGGGTATCGTCAGCCCCAGCATTTT CASSFSGYRQPQHF - TRBJ1-5 - 14 TRBV7-2
TGTGCCAGCAGCTTGGACCTAGGGAATTCACCCCTCCACTTT CASSLDLGNSPLHF - TRBJ1-6 few 14 TRBV5-4
TGTGCCAGCAGTGGACAGGGGTACTACGAGCAGTACTTC CASSGQGYYEQYF TRBD1 TRBJ2-7 - 13 TRBV6-5
TGTGCCAGCAGCCAAGGGGGCAGGGAGATTCGGGAGCCCCAGCATTTT CASSQGGREIREPQHF - TRBJ1-5 - 16 TRBV14
TGTGCCAGCAGTAGAAGGCTCGCGAACACCGGGGAGCTGTTTTTT CASSRRLANTGELFF - TRBJ2-2 - 15 TRBV27
TGTGCCAGCAGCCAAATTTTGTCGAAACAGGGTTTAAATCAGCCCCAGCATTTT CASSQILSKQGLNQPQHF - TRBJ1-5 - 18 TRBV4-2
TGTGCCAGCAGCCTACCGACTAGTTCTGGGGCCAACGTCCTGACTTTC CASSLPTSSGANVLTF - TRBJ2-6 - 16 TRBV4-2
TGTGCCACCAGCACCGGGCCCCCAGGGGCTGGAAACACCATATATTTT CATSTGPPGAGNTIYF - TRBJ1-3 - 16 TRBV15
TGTGCCAGCAGCGTAGTAGCAGGCCAGGGGGATACGCAGTATTTT CASSVVAGQGDTQYF - TRBJ2-3 - 15 TRBV9
TGTGCCATCAGTGAGGGACAGCCAGACTCCTACGAGCAGTACTTC CAISEGQPDSYEQYF - TRBJ2-7 - 15 TRBV10-3
TGTGCCAGCAGCTTACGCCGGCAGGGAAATGGCTACACCTTC CASSLRRQGNGYTF - TRBJ1-2 once 14 TRBV7-9
TGTGCCAGCAGTTTTCTGCCCTTGGGAAGCTCCTACGAGCAGTACTTC CASSFLPLGSSYEQYF - TRBJ2-7 - 16 TRBV27
TGTGCCAGCAGTAAGGGTCCTGACACTGAAGCTTTCTTT CASSKGPDTEAFF - TRBJ1-1 - 13 TRBV6-1
TGCAGCGTTGCTGCGACAGGCTACGAGCAGTACTTC CSVAATGYEQYF - TRBJ2-7 - 12 TRBV29-1